These T cell receptor beta chains were read from a single sample in a study of beta chain features in type 1 diabetes. Libraries were prepared by immunoSEQ multiplex PCR; TCRdb keeps only in-frame clonotypes and omits some of them. Of about 900,000 clones in the sample, roughly 16% are singletons; the top ten hold 0.02% to 0.025%. Sequenced sample: naive CD4+ T cells from blood. The receptors originated from a woman younger than 30 in good health. Both conserved end residues are part of each CDR3. The D gene is left open where the match is weak. Some rows mark clone size as missing; the rest say once, few, many or name a class of expanded clone.

j_call cdr3_length v_call clone_size d_call cdr3_nt cdr3_aa
TRBJ2-2 14 TRBV12-5 few TRBD1 TGTGCTAGTGGTTCGGGACAGGGCTCCGGGGAGCTGTTTTTT CASGSGQGSGELFF
TRBJ2-2 15 TRBV7-9 . . TGTGCCAGCAGCTTAGGGACAGTGAACACCGGGGAGCTGTTTTTT CASSLGTVNTGELFF
TRBJ1-2 14 TRBV28 . TRBD1 TGTGCCAGCAGTTCAGGACAGGGGTCCCATGGCTACACCTTC CASSSGQGSHGYTF
TRBJ1-3 13 TRBV6-5 . TRBD1 TGTGCCAGCAGGACAGGGACTGGAAACACCATATATTTT CASRTGTGNTIYF
TRBJ2-1 18 TRBV5-4 few . TGTGCCAGCAGCATTCGTCAAGTAACCCTGAGCTCCTACAATGAGCAGTTCTTC CASSIRQVTLSSYNEQFF
TRBJ2-3 18 TRBV4-2 few TRBD2 TGTGCCAGCAGCCAAGTGGACGTAGCGGGAGGGGGCACAGATACGCAGTATTTT CASSQVDVAGGGTDTQYF
TRBJ1-1 16 TRBV5-6 few TRBD1 TGTGCCAGCAGCAACGACAGGGGGCCTTATAACACTGAAGCTTTCTTT CASSNDRGPYNTEAFF
TRBJ2-1 14 TRBV7-3 . TRBD2 TGTGCCAGCAGCTTGGCTAGCGGGAAAAAAGAGCAGTTCTTC CASSLASGKKEQFF
TRBJ1-2 15 TRBV7-2 few . TGTGCCAGCAGCTTACGTTACAGGGAGGGCTATGGCTACACCTTC CASSLRYREGYGYTF
TRBJ2-2 16 TRBV7-2 few TRBD1 TGTGCCAGCAGGTTCACCGGGACAGGGCACACCGGGGAGCTGTTTTTT CASRFTGTGHTGELFF
TRBJ2-7 14 TRBV7-2 . . TGTGCCAGCAGCCCCCAAGAGGGGCGATACGAGCAGTACTTC CASSPQEGRYEQYF
TRBJ2-7 14 TRBV6-5 few . TGTGCCAGCAGCGGGACCGCAAGCTCCTACGAGCAGTACTTC CASSGTASSYEQYF
TRBJ1-5 13 TRBV27 . . TGTGCCAGCAGTTTACGACAAAATCAGCCCCAGCATTTT CASSLRQNQPQHF
TRBJ1-2 13 TRBV28 few . TGTGCCAGCAGTCCACTCAGGACCTATGGCTACACCTTC CASSPLRTYGYTF
TRBJ2-5 14 TRBV10-3 few . TGTGCCATCAGGGGGGCGGCGTACCAAGAGACCCAGTACTTC CAIRGAAYQETQYF
TRBJ2-1 14 TRBV19 . TRBD1 TGTGCCAGTAGTATGGGACAGATCTACAATGAGCAGTTCTTC CASSMGQIYNEQFF
TRBJ1-5 13 TRBV5-6 . . TGTGCCAGCAGCTACTCTTCGTTAGGTGCCCAGCATTTT CASSYSSLGAQHF
TRBJ2-5 14 TRBV5-1 few TRBD2 TGCGCCAGCAGCTTAGGGACTAGCGTTGAGACCCAGTACTTC CASSLGTSVETQYF
TRBJ1-1 14 TRBV5-1 few TRBD1 TGCGCCAGCAGGACAGGGCCCATGAGCACTGAAGCTTTCTTT CASRTGPMSTEAFF
TRBJ1-4 14 TRBV28 few TRBD1 TGTGCCAGCAGTGAACAGGGGTTTAATGAAAAACTGTTTTTT CASSEQGFNEKLFF
TRBJ2-7 14 TRBV28 . TRBD2 TGTGCCAGCACCGGACTAGCGGGATCTTACGAGCAGTACTTC CASTGLAGSYEQYF
TRBJ1-2 12 TRBV23-1 few TRBD1 TGCGCCAGCAGCGGGGGACAGTATGGCTACACCTTC CASSGGQYGYTF
TRBJ2-3 14 TRBV5-6 . . TGTGCCAGCAGCACCGGAAAGGGGGCAGATACGCAGTATTTT CASSTGKGADTQYF
TRBJ2-5 14 TRBV10-3 few TRBD1 TGTGCCATCAGCTACGACAGGGATCAAGAGACCCAGTACTTC CAISYDRDQETQYF
TRBJ1-2 14 TRBV27 . . TGTGCCAGCAGTTTATCGCACTCCAACTATGGCTACACCTTC CASSLSHSNYGYTF
TRBJ1-1 15 TRBV6-5 once . TGTGCCAGCAGTTACTACGGGGTAAGGAACACTGAAGCTTTCTTT CASSYYGVRNTEAFF
TRBJ1-4 15 TRBV7-8 few . TGTGCCAGCAGCTTGGTGGCAGGGTCGAGTGAAAAACTGTTTTTT CASSLVAGSSEKLFF
TRBJ2-2 14 TRBV28 . TRBD2 TGTGCCAGCAGTATTAGCGGGAGTGCCGGGGAGCTGTTTTTT CASSISGSAGELFF
TRBJ2-7 13 TRBV7-9 few TRBD1 TGTGCCAGCAGCTCGATGGGACAGGGGGGCGAGTACTTC CASSSMGQGGEYF
TRBJ2-2 16 TRBV7-9 . TRBD2 TGTGCCAGCAGCCCCGCTAGCGGGCTGAGCACCGGGGAGCTGTTTTTT CASSPASGLSTGELFF
TRBJ2-1 13 TRBV28 once . TGTGCCAGCACCGAGGGGTCCTACAATGAGCAGTTCTTC CASTEGSYNEQFF
TRBJ2-7 16 TRBV6-6 . . TGTGCCAGCAGTTACTTCTCAGGGAGCCTCTCCTACGAGCAGTACTTC CASSYFSGSLSYEQYF
TRBJ2-7 15 TRBV21-1 few . TGTGCCAGCAGGTCACCCCCACAGAGATACTACGAGCAGTACTTC CASRSPPQRYYEQYF
TRBJ2-5 15 TRBV7-9 . TRBD2 TGTGCCAGCAGCTTGGGACTAGCGGAACAAGAGACCCAGTACTTC CASSLGLAEQETQYF
TRBJ2-5 15 TRBV29-1 . TRBD1 TGCAGCGCCGGCCCCCCGACAGGGTGGGAAGAGACCCAGTACTTC CSAGPPTGWEETQYF
TRBJ2-7 14 TRBV6-5 few . TGTGCCAGCAGTTACTCGATACGGACCTACGAGCAGTACTTC CASSYSIRTYEQYF
TRBJ2-5 15 TRBV7-2 few TRBD2 TGTGCCAGCAGCTTAGGGAGCGGGATCCAAGAGACCCAGTACTTC CASSLGSGIQETQYF